What follows are 30 T cell receptor beta chains derived from one specimen sequenced in a study of blood T cell repertoires in COVID-19. This table comes from immunoSEQ multiplex PCR, and its TCRdb copy is limited to in-frame clones, with some not included. This table holds roughly 250,000 clones, 88% found once. The sample was PBMCs or T cells enriched from blood (not recorded which). Every receptor here comes from a woman aged 45 to 65 who had recovered from COVID-19.

This rearrangement joins TRBV2 to TRBJ1-2; D is unclear. Germline CDR1 reads SNHLY; CDR2 reads FYNNEI. V was cut by 1 base and J by 7 bases, with 10 bases left in between. This CDR3 comprises 13 residues. As DNA, the CDR3 is TGTGCCAGCAGTGAAGAAGGAGCGATTGGCTACACCTTC. This encodes CASSEEGAIGYTF.

This chain connects TRBV5-6 to TRBJ2-6; possibly TRBD1 for D (5 bases). V lost 5 bases and J 0 bases, leaving 9 bases between the germline ends. Germline loops: CDR1 SGHDT, CDR2 YYEEEE. This CDR3 region has 15 residues. The CDR3 bases are TGTGCCAGCAGTCTAGACAGCTCTGGGGCCAACGTCCTGACTTTC. Its translation is CASSLDSSGANVLTF.

Concerning this clone: The same CDR3 arises from other DNA sequences in this sample as well. The chain combines TRBV6-5 with TRBJ1-3; D unclear. Trimming removed 8 bases from V and 1 base from J, with 12 bases in between. The CDR3 runs 14 residues. Germline lookup yields CDR1 MNHEY and CDR2 SVGAGI. The CDR3 spells CASEGGGSGNTIYF. CDR3 coding DNA: TGTGCCAGCGAAGGTGGAGGTTCTGGAAACACCATATATTTT.

This clone was observed a single time. The gene calls are TRBV4-1 and TRBJ2-5; TRBD2 matches at 7 bases. The CDR3 totals 18 residues. V was clipped by 1 base and J by 0 bases; unmatched bases: 11. Germline CDR1 and CDR2: MGHRA and YSYEKL. CDR3 residues: CASSQGGRGGSHQETQYF. Written as DNA, the CDR3 is TGCGCCAGCAGCCAAGGGGGTCGTGGCGGGAGCCACCAAGAGACCCAGTACTTC.

This chain connects TRBV5-1 to TRBJ2-1, with 9 bases lining up with TRBD2. Germline CDR1 and CDR2: SGHRS and YFSETQ. Trimming cost V 0 bases and J 4 bases; bases outside gene matches: 11. The CDR3 totals 18 residues. The CDR3 loop reads CASSLGSLREGYYNEQFF. Written as DNA, the CDR3 is TGCGCCAGCAGCTTGGGGAGCTTGCGGGAGGGCTATTACAATGAGCAGTTCTTC.

The V and J genes are TRBV11-2 and TRBJ2-3; D unclear. Germline V gene data show CDR1 as SGHAT and CDR2 as FQNNGV. The CDR3 has 15 amino acids. With 5 bases removed from V and 0 bases from J, the gap between germline ends came to 12 bases. In nucleotides, the CDR3 is TGTGCCAGCAGCCCCATTACACGAAGCACAGATACGCAGTATTTT. Residues: CASSPITRSTDTQYF.

V gene TRBV11-2 combines with J gene TRBJ1-1, with 7 bases aligning to TRBD1. CDR1 and CDR2 from the germline V gene are SGHAT and FQNNGV. V gave up 5 bases and J gave up 1 base; unmatched junction bases: 4. This CDR3 is built from 14 residues. In nucleotides, the CDR3 is TGTGCCAGCAGCCCAGGACAGGCGAACACTGAAGCTTTCTTT. Translating gives CASSPGQANTEAFF.

The gene calls are TRBV20-1 and TRBJ2-1; weak D call: TRBD2 (5 bases). The germline V gene has CDR1 DFQATT and CDR2 SNEGSKA (reference sequence). This CDR3 has 11 amino acids. V lost 4 bases and J 10 bases, leaving 11 bases between the germline ends. In nucleotides, the CDR3 is TGCAGTGCTAACCTAGCTCGAGAGCAGTTCTTC. Its translation: CSANLAREQFF.

The sample holds one count of this clone. The rearrangement links TRBV5-1 to TRBJ1-2; no reliable D call. The V end was cut by 4 bases, the J end by 8 bases, with 27 bases between. CDR3 length: 17 residues. Germline-derived CDR1 and CDR2 are SGHRS and YFSETQ. The CDR3 sequence: CASSPAVASTRFSGYTF. In DNA form, the CDR3 reads TGCGCCAGCAGCCCCGCCGTAGCCTCAACCAGATTTAGCGGCTACACCTTC.

V is TRBV21-1 and J is TRBJ1-5; the table's D call TRBD1 went unverified against the DNA. TRBV21-1 is classified as a pseudogene. The CDR3 has 17 amino acids. This CDR3 reads CASSKGPTRVSNQPQHF. Here the CDR3 DNA reads TGTGCCAGCAGCAAAGGTCCCACCAGGGTTAGCAATCAGCCCCAGCATTTT.

This rearrangement joins TRBV7-3 to TRBJ2-3; D unresolved. The germline V and J ends were trimmed by 5 bases and 2 bases, with 14 bases remaining between them. Germline loops: CDR1 SGHTA, CDR2 FQGTGA. The CDR3 contains 15 residues. CDR3: CASSRGPTATDTQYF. The CDR3 region has the DNA TGTGCCAGCAGCCGAGGTCCTACCGCCACAGATACGCAGTATTTT.

The chain couples TRBV2 to TRBJ1-1, with a tentative D call TRBD1 (6 bases). The length of the CDR3 is 12 residues. The V end lost 8 bases, the J end lost 0 bases, and 7 bases lay between the germline ends. The germline V gene encodes CDR1 SNHLY and CDR2 FYNNEI. The CDR3 sequence is CASGQMNTEAFF. DNA for the CDR3: TGTGCCAGCGGACAGATGAACACTGAAGCTTTCTTT. Full variable domain (outside the CDR3, taken from reference TRBV2 and TRBJ1-1): EPEVTQTPSHQVTQMGQEVILRCVPISNHLYFYWYRQILGQKVEFLVSFYNNEISEKSEIFDDQFSVERPDGSNFTLKIRSTKLEDSAMYFCASGQMNTEAFFGQGTRLTVV.

The genes are TRBV11-2 and TRBJ1-2; TRBD1 might be the D (6 bases). Germline lookup yields CDR1 SGHAT and CDR2 FQNNGV. Trimming stripped 1 base from V and 6 bases from J, with 18 bases between. The CDR3 runs to 16 residues. In nucleotides, the CDR3 is TGTGCCAGCAGCTTAGGGGTGGACAGTCTGGGAAATGGCTACACCTTC. This codes for CASSLGVDSLGNGYTF.

CDR3: CASSQSYVNSPLHF. CDR3 DNA: TGTGCCAGCAGCCAGTCTTATGTGAATTCACCCCTCCACTTT. This rearrangement joins TRBV11-1 to TRBJ1-6; D remains unclear. Trimming removed 5 bases at V and 7 bases at J, with 12 bases between. Germline loops: CDR1 SGHAT, CDR2 FQDESV (reference sequence). The CDR3 covers 14 residues.

About this clone: Other DNA sequences in the same sample also yield this CDR3. The rearrangement links TRBV11-2 to TRBJ2-3; possible D gene TRBD2, 6 bases. CDR1 is SGHAT and CDR2 is FQNNGV in the germline V gene. Trimming pared 1 base from V and 5 bases from J, leaving 10 bases between. The CDR3 runs 14 residues. CDR3 bases: TGTGCCAGCAGCTTAGCGGGAGCCGAAGATACGCAGTATTTT. Residues: CASSLAGAEDTQYF.

The CDR3 DNA is TGTGCCAGCAGCGGACTACTAGGGACAGGCCGAAAAATGGATGAGCAGTTCTTC. Residues: CASSGLLGTGRKMDEQFF. The rearrangement joins TRBV28 to TRBJ2-1, with 8 bases that match TRBD1. The V segment lost 6 bases and the J segment 8 bases; nucleotides outside the gene matches: 21. Germline V gene lookup returns CDR1 MDHEN and CDR2 SYDVKM. The CDR3 consists of 18 residues.

The chain has TRBV5-8 and TRBJ1-6; 7 bases are a match to TRBD1. Germline CDR1 SGHTS, CDR2 YDEGEE. V gave up 1 base and J gave up 0 bases; unmatched junction bases: 7. The length of the CDR3 is 18 residues. The DNA for the CDR3 is TGTGCCAGCAGCTTGTGGACAGGTGATAGCTCCTATAATTCACCCCTCCACTTT. Translating it yields CASSLWTGDSSYNSPLHF.

The chain recombines TRBV7-2 with TRBJ2-3; no clear D. Germline V gives CDR1 SGHTA, CDR2 FQGNSA. The CDR3 is made up of 14 amino acids. V lost 0 bases to trimming and J lost 7 bases, with 11 bases between them. The CDR3 is CASSLARSENTQYF. CDR3 sequence (DNA): TGTGCCAGCAGCTTAGCGCGAAGCGAGAATACGCAGTATTTT. The full variable domain, rest sourced from reference TRBV7-2 and TRBJ2-3, is GAGVSQSPSNKVTEKGKDVELRCDPISGHTALYWYRQSLGQGLEFLIYFQGNSAPDKSGLPSDRFSAERTGGSVSTLTIQRTQQEDSAVYLCASSLARSENTQYFGPGTRLTVL.

This clone was picked up one time. The chain is built from TRBV7-3 and TRBJ2-5; no firm D call. The V end lost 0 bases, the J end lost 2 bases, and 10 bases lay between the germline ends. Germline V gene lookup returns CDR1 SGHTA and CDR2 FQGTGA. The CDR3 covers 15 residues. The CDR3 DNA is TGTGCCAGCAGCTTAACGCCGTCGAGACAAGAGACCCAGTACTTC. Translated: CASSLTPSRQETQYF.

J is TRBJ2-3 and V is TRBV24-1, with 11 nucleotides matching TRBD2. CDR1 and CDR2 (germline): KGHDR, SFDVKD. V dropped 8 bases and J dropped 6; count of bases not matched to a gene: 9. CDR3 length: 15 amino acids. CDR3 amino acids: CATTRLTSGSDTQYF. CDR3 in DNA: TGTGCCACCACCCGTCTCACTAGCGGGAGTGATACGCAGTATTTT.

This clone was observed a single time. V is TRBV6-5 and J is TRBJ1-1; D may be TRBD1 (6 bases). Germline V lookup: CDR1 MNHEY, CDR2 SVGAGI. Trimming took off 11 bases at V and 6 bases at J, with 19 bases between the two ends. The CDR3 spans 13 residues. As DNA, the CDR3 is TGTGCCGGTTCCTACAGGGAGGGTTCTGAAGCTTTCTTT. This translates into CAGSYREGSEAFF.

The J gene is TRBJ1-1, the V gene TRBV9; the D gene is possibly TRBD1 (5 bases). Looked up from germline, CDR1 is SGDLS and CDR2 is YYNGEE. This CDR3 is 15 amino acids long. Trimming removed 0 bases from V and 4 bases from J, with 13 bases in between. The CDR3 nucleotides read TGTGCCAGCAGCGTAGCTTTCAGGGAGGGCACTGAAGCTTTCTTT. Its protein product is CASSVAFREGTEAFF. Full variable domain (missing parts from reference TRBV9 and TRBJ1-1): DSGVTQTPKHLITATGQRVTLRCSPRSGDLSVYWYQQSLDQGLQFLIQYYNGEERAKGNILERFSAQQFPDLHSELNLSSLELGDSALYFCASSVAFREGTEAFFGQGTRLTVV.

The V call is TRBV28, the J call TRBJ1-4; D is unresolved. Trimming stripped 6 bases from V and 8 bases from J, with 16 bases between. The CDR3 extends over 14 amino acids. Germline values: CDR1 MDHEN, CDR2 SYDVKM. CDR3 sequence: CASSPSESREKLFF. CDR3 coding DNA: TGTGCCAGCAGCCCTTCTGAGTCGAGGGAAAAACTGTTTTTT. Variable domain in full (rest from reference TRBV28 and TRBJ1-4): DVKVTQSSRYLVKRTGEKVFLECVQDMDHENMFWYRQDPGLGLRLIYFSYDVKMKEKGDIPEGYSVSREKKERFSLILESASTNQTSMYLCASSPSESREKLFFGSGTQLSVL.

The chain couples TRBV19 to TRBJ1-5, with D possibly matching TRBD1 (6 bases). Trimming cost V 7 bases and J 3 bases, with 16 bases left between them. There are 15 residues in the CDR3. CDR1 and CDR2 (germline): LNHDA, SQIVND (reference sequence). CDR3 sequence reads: CASTRGGDNNQPQHF. CDR3 nucleotides: TGTGCCAGTACTCGGGGTGGGGACAACAATCAGCCCCAGCATTTT.

The V gene is TRBV7-2, the J gene TRBJ1-2, with TRBD1 matching over 8 bases. Germline trimming cut 5 bases from V and 4 bases from J; bases unmatched to any gene: 6. This CDR3 contains 14 residues. Germline values: CDR1 SGHTA, CDR2 FQGNSA. CDR3 in DNA: TGTGCCAGCAGCCAGGACAGGGAGCGCTATGGCTACACCTTC. Amino acids: CASSQDRERYGYTF.

As to this clone: One end of the junction fails to match germline, which may point to a read error. The chain joins TRBV7-7 to TRBJ1-3; D is unclear. The length of the CDR3 is 15 residues. Germline values: CDR1 SSHAT, CDR2 FNYEAQ (reference sequence). The CDR3 loop reads CASSLDRSSGNTIYF. CDR3 bases: TGTGCTAGCAGCTTAGACCGCAGCTCTGGAAACACCATATATTTT.

CDR3 DNA sequence: TGCGCCAGCAGCCAAGCTCAGTCCCTGGCACCCCTCCACTTT. It yields the protein CASSQAQSLAPLHF. The rearrangement joins TRBV4-3 to TRBJ1-6; no reliable D call. Germline CDR1 is LGHNA and CDR2 is YSLEER. CDR3 length equals 14 residues. V was cut by 1 base and J by 11 bases, with 12 bases left in between.

V gene TRBV6-5 combines with J gene TRBJ2-1; TRBD2 agrees at 11 bases. Germline CDR1 MNHEY, CDR2 SVGAGI. Losses at the gene ends were 8 bases for V and 7 bases for J; bases not matched to a gene: 4. The CDR3 totals 13 residues. This CDR3 is CASGTSGTNEQFF. The CDR3 region has the DNA TGTGCCAGCGGGACTAGCGGAACGAATGAGCAGTTCTTC.

This chain uses TRBV13 with TRBJ2-6; 7 positions match TRBD2. This CDR3 contains 15 residues. Germline values: CDR1 PRHDT, CDR2 FYEKMQ (reference sequence). V shed 4 bases, J shed 4 bases, and the junction held 4 bases outside the gene matches. The CDR3: CASSSRESGANVLTF. In DNA, the CDR3 is TGTGCCAGCAGCTCGCGGGAGTCGGGGGCCAACGTCCTGACTTTC.

The chain uses TRBV9 and TRBJ1-6; the D gene is possibly TRBD1 (5 bases). The ends were cut back, 4 bases at V and 0 bases at J, with 17 bases in the middle. The CDR3 is 18 amino acids. Per the germline V gene, CDR1 is SGDLS and CDR2 is YYNGEE. Written as DNA, the CDR3 is TGTGCCAGCAGCCCCACCGACAGCCGGAGCTCCTATAATTCACCCCTCCACTTT. Translating gives CASSPTDSRSSYNSPLHF.